Sequencing of this T cell receptor beta chain was carried out in a study of blood T cell repertoires in COVID-19. The CDR3 covers 13 residues. V was clipped by 2 bases and J by 12 bases, with 17 bases between them. CDR1 SGHRS and CDR2 YFSETQ come from the germline V gene. The repertoire was sequenced with immunoSEQ multiplex PCR; TCRdb's copy has only in-frame clones and lacks some. The data show about 85,000 clones, nearly 90% seen once. The V and J genes are TRBV5-1 and TRBJ1-1, with TRBD1 as a possible D gene (5 bases). The sample was peripheral blood. The clonotype comes from a woman older than 75 with active or convalescent COVID-19. For the CDR3, the DNA is TGCGCCAGCAGCTTATCGGGACTCCCCCCGTCTTTCTTT. Translated, it gives CASSLSGLPPSFF.